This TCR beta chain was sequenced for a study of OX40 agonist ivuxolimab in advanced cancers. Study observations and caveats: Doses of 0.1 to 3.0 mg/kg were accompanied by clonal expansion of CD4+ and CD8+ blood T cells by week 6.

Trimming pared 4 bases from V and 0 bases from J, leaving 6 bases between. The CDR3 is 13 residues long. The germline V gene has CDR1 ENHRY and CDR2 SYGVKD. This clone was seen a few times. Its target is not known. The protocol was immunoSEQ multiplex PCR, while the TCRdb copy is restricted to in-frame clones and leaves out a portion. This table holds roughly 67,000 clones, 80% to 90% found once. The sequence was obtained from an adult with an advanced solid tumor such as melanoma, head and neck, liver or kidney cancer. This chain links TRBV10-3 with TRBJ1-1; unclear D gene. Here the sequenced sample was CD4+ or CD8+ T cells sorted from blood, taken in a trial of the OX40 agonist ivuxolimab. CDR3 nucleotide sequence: TGTGCCATCAGTGGGCGCTTGAACACTGAAGCTTTCTTT. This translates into CAISGRLNTEAFF.